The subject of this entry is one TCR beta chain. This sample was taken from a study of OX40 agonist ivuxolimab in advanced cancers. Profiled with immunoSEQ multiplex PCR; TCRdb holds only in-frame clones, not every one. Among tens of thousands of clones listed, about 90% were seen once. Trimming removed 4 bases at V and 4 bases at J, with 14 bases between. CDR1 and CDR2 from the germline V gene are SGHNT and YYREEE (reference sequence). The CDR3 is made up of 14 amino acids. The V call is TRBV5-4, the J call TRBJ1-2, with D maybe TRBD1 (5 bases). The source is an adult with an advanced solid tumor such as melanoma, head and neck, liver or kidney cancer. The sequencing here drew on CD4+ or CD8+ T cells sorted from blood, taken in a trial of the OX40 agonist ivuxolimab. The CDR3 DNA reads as TGTGCCAGCAGCCACCCGGGGGGTGGCTATGGCTACACCTTC. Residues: CASSHPGGGYGYTF.